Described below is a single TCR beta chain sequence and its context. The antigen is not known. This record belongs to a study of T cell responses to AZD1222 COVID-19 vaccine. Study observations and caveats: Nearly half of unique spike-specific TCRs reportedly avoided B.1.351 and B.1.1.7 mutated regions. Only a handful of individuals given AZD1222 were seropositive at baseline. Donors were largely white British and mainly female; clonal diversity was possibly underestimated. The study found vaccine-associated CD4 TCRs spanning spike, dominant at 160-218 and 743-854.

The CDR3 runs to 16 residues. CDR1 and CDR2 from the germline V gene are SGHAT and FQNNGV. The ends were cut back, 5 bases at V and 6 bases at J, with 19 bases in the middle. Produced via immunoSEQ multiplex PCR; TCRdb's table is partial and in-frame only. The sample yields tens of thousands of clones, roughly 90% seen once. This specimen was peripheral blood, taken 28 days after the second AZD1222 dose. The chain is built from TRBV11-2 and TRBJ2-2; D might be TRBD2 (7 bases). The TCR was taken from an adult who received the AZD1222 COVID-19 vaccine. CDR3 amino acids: CASSKISGGLSGELFF. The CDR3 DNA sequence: TGTGCCAGCAGCAAAATATCCGGGGGGCTATCCGGGGAGCTGTTTTTT.